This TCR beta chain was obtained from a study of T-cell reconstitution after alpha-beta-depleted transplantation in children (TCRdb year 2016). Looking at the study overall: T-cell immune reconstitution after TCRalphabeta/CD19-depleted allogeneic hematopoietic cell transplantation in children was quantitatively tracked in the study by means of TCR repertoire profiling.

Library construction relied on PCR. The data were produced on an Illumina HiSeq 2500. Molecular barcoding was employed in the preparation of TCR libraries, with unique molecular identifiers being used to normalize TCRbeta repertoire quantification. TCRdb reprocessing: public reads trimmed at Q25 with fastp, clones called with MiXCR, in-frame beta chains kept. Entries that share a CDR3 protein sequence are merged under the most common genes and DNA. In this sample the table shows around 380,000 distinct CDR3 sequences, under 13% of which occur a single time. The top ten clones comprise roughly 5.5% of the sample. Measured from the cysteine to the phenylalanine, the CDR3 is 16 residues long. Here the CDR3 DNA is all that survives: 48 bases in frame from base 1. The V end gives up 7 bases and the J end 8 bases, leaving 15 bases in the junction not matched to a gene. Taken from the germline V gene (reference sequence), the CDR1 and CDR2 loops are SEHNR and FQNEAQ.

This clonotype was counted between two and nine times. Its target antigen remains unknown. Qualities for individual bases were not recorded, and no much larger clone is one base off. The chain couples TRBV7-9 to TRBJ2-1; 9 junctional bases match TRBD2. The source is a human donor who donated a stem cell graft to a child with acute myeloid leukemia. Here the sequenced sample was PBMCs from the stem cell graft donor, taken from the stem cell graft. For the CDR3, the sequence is CASTRGREGGVYEQFF. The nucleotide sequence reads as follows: TGTGCCAGCACCCGGGGGCGGGAGGGCGGTGTCTATGAGCAGTTCTTC.